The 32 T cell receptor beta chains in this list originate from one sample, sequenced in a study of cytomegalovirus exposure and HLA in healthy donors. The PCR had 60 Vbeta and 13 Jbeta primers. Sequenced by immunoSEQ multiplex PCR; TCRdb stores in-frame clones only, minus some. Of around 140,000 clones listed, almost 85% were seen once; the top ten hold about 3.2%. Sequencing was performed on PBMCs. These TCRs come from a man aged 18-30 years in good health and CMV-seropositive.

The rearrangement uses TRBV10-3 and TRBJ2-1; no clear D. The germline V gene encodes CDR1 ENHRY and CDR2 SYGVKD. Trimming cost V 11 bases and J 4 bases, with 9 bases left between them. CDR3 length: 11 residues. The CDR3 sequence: CAATGYNEQFF. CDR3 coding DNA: TGTGCCGCCACCGGGTACAATGAGCAGTTCTTC.

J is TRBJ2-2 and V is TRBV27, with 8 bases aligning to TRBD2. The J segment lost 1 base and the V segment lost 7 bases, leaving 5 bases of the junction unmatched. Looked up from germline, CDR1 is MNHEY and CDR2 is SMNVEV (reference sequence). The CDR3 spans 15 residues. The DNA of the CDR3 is TGTGCCAGCACAACTCTAGCGGGGAACACCGGGGAGCTGTTTTTT. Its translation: CASTTLAGNTGELFF.

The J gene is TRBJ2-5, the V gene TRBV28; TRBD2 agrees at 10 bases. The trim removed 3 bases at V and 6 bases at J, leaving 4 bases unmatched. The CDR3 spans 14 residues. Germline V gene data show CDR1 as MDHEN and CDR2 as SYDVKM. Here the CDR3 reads CASSFRLAGQTQYF. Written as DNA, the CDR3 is TGTGCCAGCAGTTTCCGACTAGCGGGCCAGACCCAGTACTTC.

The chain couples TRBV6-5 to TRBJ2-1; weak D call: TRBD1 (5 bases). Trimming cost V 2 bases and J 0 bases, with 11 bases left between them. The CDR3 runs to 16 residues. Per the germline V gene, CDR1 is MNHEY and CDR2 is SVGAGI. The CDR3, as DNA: TGTGCCAGCAGTTACGTTAGGGGTAGCTCCTACAATGAGCAGTTCTTC. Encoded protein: CASSYVRGSSYNEQFF.

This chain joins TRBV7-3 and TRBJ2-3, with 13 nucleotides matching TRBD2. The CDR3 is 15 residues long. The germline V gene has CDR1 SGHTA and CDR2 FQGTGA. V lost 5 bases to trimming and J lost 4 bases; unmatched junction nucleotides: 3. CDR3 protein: CASSRTSGGADTQYF. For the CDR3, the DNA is TGTGCCAGCAGCCGGACTAGCGGGGGCGCAGATACGCAGTATTTT.

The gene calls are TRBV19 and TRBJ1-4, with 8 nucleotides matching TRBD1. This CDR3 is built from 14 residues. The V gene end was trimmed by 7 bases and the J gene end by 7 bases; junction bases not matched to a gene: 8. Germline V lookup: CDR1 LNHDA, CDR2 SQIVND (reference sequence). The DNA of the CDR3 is TGTGCCAGTATGGGGCAGGGGGCAGGTGAAAAACTGTTTTTT. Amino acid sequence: CASMGQGAGEKLFF.

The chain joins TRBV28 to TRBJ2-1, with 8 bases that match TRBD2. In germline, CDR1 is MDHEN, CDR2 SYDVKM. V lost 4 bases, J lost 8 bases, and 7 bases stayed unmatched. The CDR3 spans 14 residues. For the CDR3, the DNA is TGTGCCAGCAGTTCACGACTAGCGAGGGATGAGCAGTTCTTC. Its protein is CASSSRLARDEQFF. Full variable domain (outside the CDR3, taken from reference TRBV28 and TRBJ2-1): DVKVTQSSRYLVKRTGEKVFLECVQDMDHENMFWYRQDPGLGLRLIYFSYDVKMKEKGDIPEGYSVSREKKERFSLILESASTNQTSMYLCASSSRLARDEQFFGPGTRLTVL.

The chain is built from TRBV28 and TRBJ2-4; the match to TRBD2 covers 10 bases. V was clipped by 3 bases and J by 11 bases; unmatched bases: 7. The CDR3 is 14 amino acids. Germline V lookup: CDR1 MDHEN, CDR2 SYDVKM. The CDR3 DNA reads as TGTGCCAGCAGTTTTAGAGCGGGAGGGCCATTTCAGTACTTC. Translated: CASSFRAGGPFQYF.

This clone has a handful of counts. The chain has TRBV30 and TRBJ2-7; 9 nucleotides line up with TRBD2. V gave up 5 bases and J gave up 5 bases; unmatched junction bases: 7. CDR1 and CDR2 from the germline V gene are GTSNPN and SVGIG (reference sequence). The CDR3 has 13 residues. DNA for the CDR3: TGTGCCTGGCCCCCGCGGGAGGGCAACGAGCAGTACTTC. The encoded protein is CAWPPREGNEQYF.

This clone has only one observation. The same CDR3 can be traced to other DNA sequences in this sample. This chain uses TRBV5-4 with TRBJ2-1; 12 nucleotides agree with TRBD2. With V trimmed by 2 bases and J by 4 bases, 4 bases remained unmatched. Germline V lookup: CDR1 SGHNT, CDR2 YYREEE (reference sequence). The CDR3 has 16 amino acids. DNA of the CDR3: TGTGCCAGCAGCTTAGGACTAGCGGGGTCGTACAATGAGCAGTTCTTC. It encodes CASSLGLAGSYNEQFF.

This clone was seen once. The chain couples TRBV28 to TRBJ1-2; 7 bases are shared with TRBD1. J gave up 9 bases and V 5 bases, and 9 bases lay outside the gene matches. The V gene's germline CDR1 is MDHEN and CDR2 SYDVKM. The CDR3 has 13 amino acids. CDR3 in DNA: TGTGCCAGCAGTGCGGGACAGCCTATGAGCTACACCTTC. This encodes CASSAGQPMSYTF.

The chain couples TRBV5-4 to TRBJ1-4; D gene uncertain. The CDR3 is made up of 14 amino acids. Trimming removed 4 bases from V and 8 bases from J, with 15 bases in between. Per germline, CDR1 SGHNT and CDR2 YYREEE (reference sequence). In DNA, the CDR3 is TGTGCCAGCAGCGCCGGATCTCTAGTCGAAAAACTGTTTTTT. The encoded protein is CASSAGSLVEKLFF.

CDR3 protein: CSGAFGRSKNIQYF. The CDR3 coding sequence is TGCAGCGGGGCATTTGGGAGGTCCAAAAACATTCAGTACTTC. The rearrangement links TRBV29-1 to TRBJ2-4; TRBD2 is a possible D gene (6 bases). Germline assignment: CDR1 SQVTM and CDR2 ANQGSEA. Trimming cost V 7 bases and J 2 bases, with 15 bases left between them. This CDR3 comprises 14 residues.

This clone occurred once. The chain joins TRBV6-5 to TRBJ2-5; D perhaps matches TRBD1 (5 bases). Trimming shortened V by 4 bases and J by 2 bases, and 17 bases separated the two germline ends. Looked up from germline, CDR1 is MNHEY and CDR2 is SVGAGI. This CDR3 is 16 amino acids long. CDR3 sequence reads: CASSSTRAGWQETQYF. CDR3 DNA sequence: TGTGCCAGCAGTTCAACTCGGGCAGGGTGGCAAGAGACCCAGTACTTC.

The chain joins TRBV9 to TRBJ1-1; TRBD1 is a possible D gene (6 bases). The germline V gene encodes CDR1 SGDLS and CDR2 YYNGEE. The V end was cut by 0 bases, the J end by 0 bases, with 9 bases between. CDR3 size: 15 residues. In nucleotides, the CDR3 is TGTGCCAGCAGCGTAGAGGACAGACTGAACACTGAAGCTTTCTTT. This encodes CASSVEDRLNTEAFF.

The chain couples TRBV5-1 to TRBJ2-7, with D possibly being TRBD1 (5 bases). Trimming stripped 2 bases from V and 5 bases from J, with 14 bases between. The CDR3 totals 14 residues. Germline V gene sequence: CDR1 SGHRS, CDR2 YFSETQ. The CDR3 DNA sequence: TGCGCCAGCAGCTTACAGGATTCGGTCAACGAGCAGTACTTC. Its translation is CASSLQDSVNEQYF.

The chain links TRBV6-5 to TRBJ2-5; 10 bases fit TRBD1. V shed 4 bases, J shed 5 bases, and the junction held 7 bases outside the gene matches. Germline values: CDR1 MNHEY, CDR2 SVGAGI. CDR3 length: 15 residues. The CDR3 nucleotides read TGTGCCAGCAGTTGGGGACAGGGGTTTGTGGAGACCCAGTACTTC. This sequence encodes CASSWGQGFVETQYF.

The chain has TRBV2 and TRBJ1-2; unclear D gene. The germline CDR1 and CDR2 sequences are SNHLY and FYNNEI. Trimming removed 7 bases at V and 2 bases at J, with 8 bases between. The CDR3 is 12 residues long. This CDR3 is CASNGQNYGYTF. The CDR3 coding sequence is TGTGCCAGCAATGGGCAGAACTATGGCTACACCTTC.

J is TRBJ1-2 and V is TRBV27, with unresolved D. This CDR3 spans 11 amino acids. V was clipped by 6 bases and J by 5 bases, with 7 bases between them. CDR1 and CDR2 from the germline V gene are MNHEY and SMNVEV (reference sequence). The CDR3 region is CASRANYGYTF. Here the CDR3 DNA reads TGTGCCAGCAGGGCAAATTATGGCTACACCTTC.

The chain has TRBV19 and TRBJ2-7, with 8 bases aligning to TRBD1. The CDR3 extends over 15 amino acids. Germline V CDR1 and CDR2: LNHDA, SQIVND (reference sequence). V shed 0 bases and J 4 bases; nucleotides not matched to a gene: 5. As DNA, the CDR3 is TGTGCCAGTAGTATAGAAGGGACAGGTTTGTACGAGCAGTACTTC. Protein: CASSIEGTGLYEQYF. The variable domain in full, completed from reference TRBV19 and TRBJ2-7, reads DGGITQSPKYLFRKEGQNVTLSCEQNLNHDAMYWYRQDPGQGLRLIYYSQIVNDFQKGDIAEGYSVSREKKESFPLTVTSAQKNPTAFYLCASSIEGTGLYEQYFGPGTRLTVT.

CDR3: CASSFGTEGEKLFF. CDR3 bases: TGCGCCAGCAGCTTTGGGACGGAGGGTGAAAAACTGTTTTTT. The genes are TRBV5-1 and TRBJ1-4, with a tentative D call TRBD1 (5 bases). Germline values: CDR1 SGHRS, CDR2 YFSETQ. Trimming took 2 bases from V and 7 from J, leaving 12 bases between them. The CDR3 sequence is 14 residues long.

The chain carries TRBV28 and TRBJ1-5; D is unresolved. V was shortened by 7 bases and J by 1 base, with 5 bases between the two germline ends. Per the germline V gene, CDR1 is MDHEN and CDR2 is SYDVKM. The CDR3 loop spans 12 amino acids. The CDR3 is CASMASNQPQHF. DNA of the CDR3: TGTGCCAGCATGGCCAGCAATCAGCCCCAGCATTTT.

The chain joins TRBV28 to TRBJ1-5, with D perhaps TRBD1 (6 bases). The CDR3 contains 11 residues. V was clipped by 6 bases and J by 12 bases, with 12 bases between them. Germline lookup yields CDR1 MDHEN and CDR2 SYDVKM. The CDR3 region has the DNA TGTGCCAGCAGCTCACAGGGTATCCAGCATTTT. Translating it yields CASSSQGIQHF. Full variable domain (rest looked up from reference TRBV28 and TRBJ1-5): DVKVTQSSRYLVKRTGEKVFLECVQDMDHENMFWYRQDPGLGLRLIYFSYDVKMKEKGDIPEGYSVSREKKERFSLILESASTNQTSMYLCASSSQGIQHFGDGTRLSIL.

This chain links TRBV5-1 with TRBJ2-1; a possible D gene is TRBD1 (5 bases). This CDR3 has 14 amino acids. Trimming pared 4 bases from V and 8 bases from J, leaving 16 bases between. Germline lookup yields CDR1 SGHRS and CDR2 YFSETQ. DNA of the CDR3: TGCGCCAGCAGCGTCGGACAAAATGGGGATGAGCAGTTCTTC. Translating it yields CASSVGQNGDEQFF.

This chain's CDR3 is CASSGGVNTEAFF. The CDR3 DNA reads TGCGCCAGCAGCGGCGGGGTTAACACTGAAGCTTTCTTT. The V and J genes are TRBV5-1 and TRBJ1-1; D is unresolved. Germline V gene sequence: CDR1 SGHRS, CDR2 YFSETQ. Trimming removed 4 bases from V and 2 bases from J, with 9 bases in between. The CDR3 has 13 amino acids.

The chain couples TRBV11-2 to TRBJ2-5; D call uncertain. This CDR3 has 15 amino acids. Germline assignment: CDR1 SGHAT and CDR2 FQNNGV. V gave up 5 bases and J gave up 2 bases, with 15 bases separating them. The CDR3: CASSPRPGGQETQYF. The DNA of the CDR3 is TGTGCCAGCAGCCCCCGCCCCGGCGGTCAAGAGACCCAGTACTTC.

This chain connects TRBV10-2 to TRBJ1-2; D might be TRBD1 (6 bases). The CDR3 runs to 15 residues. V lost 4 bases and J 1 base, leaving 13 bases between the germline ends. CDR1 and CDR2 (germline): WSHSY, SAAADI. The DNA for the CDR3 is TGCGCCAGCAGTGCTCCGGACAGATTTAACTATGGCTACACCTTC. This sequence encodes CASSAPDRFNYGYTF.

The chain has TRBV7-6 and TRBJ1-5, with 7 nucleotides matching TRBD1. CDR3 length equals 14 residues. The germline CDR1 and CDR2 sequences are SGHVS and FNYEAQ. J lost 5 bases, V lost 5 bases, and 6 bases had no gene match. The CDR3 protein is CASSIRQGDQPQHF. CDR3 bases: TGTGCCAGCAGCATTCGACAGGGCGATCAGCCCCAGCATTTT. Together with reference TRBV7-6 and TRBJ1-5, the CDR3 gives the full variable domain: GAGVSQSPRYKVTKRGQDVALRCDPISGHVSLYWYRQALGQGPEFLTYFNYEAQQDKSGLPNDRFSAERPEGSISTLTIQRTEQRDSAMYRCASSIRQGDQPQHFGDGTRLSIL.

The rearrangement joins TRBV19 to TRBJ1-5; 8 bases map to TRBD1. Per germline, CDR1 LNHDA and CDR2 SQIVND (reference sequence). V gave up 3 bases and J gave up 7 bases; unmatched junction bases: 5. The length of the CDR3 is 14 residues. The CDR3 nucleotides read TGTGCCAGTAGTATCCAGGGGGCTAAGCAGCCCCAGCATTTT. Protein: CASSIQGAKQPQHF.

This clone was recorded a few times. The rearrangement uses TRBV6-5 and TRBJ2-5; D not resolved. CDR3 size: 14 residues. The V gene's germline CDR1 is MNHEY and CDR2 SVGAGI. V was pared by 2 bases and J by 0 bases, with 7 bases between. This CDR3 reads CASSYRDNQETQYF. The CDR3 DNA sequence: TGTGCCAGCAGTTACCGAGACAACCAAGAGACCCAGTACTTC.

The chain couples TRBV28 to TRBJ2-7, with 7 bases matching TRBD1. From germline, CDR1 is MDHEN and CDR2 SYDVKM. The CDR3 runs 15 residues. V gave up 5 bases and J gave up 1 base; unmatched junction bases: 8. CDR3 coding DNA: TGTGCCAGCAGTCTCCCTGGGACAGAGTCCTACGAGCAGTACTTC. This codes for CASSLPGTESYEQYF.

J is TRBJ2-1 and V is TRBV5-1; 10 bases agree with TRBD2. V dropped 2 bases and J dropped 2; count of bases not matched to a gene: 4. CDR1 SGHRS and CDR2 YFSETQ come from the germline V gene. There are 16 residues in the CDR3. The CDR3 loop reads CASSFLTSGTYNEQFF. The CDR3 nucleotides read TGCGCCAGCAGCTTTCTTACTAGCGGGACCTACAATGAGCAGTTCTTC.